The source of this T cell receptor (beta chain) is a study of Graves' ophthalmopathy and Graves' hyperthyroidism. Transcripts of RNA were the source for amplifying TCR beta CDR3 regions. The first-round RT-PCR employed HTBI primers together with the Qiagen OneStep RT-PCR kit. A multiplex PCR was then performed as the second round. From the multiplex PCR reads, TCRdb called clonotypes with MiXCR, one entry per CDR3 protein. The sample holds about 700,000 distinct CDR3 sequences, 40% seen once. Study results and caveats: The model achieved about 70% sensitivity and under 75% specificity for ophthalmopathy progression. Detection in blood was also observed for most expanded thyroid clonotypes above 0.001 frequency.

Regarding this clonotype: As yet, its antigen is unknown. A much more abundant neighbour one base away suggests this may be a read error.

Germline CDR1 PRHDT, CDR2 FYEKMQ (reference sequence). The CDR3 length is 15 residues. Sequencing was carried out using peripheral blood. The TCR was taken from an adult man with Graves' ophthalmopathy. The rearrangement uses TRBV13 and TRBJ2-7, with D possibly matching TRBD1 (7 bases). As DNA, the CDR3 is TGTGCCAACAGCTTCGCGGGACAGAGATCCTACGAGCAGTACTTC. This sequence encodes CANSFAGQRSYEQYF.